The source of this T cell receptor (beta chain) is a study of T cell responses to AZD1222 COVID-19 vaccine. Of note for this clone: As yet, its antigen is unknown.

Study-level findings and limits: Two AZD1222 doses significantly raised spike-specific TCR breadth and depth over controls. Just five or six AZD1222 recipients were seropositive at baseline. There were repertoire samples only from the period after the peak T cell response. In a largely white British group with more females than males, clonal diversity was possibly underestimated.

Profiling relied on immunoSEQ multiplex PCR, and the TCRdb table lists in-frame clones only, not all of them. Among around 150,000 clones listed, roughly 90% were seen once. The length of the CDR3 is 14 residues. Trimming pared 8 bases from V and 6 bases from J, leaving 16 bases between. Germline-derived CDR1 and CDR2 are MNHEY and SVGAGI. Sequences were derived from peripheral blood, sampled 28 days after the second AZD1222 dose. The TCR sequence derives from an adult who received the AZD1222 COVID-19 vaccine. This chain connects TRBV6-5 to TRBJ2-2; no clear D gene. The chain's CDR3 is CASRFQQVPGELFF. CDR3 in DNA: TGTGCCAGCCGTTTCCAGCAGGTTCCCGGGGAGCTGTTTTTT.